Listed below are T cell receptor beta chains from one sample, sequenced in a study of human T cells and chemical hapten exposure. TCRdb reanalysed the RACE reads using MiXCR and keeps one entry per CDR3 protein. Here the sample spans nearly 55,000 distinct CDR3 sequences, just under 10% being singletons. The material sequenced was whole blood, taken in connection with sensitization to the hapten diphenylcyclopropenone (DPC). All receptors derive from a woman aged 50 to 60 with alopecia areata. Some clones in this sample may be carry-over from other donors' samples. The CDR3 runs from the conserved cysteine through the conserved F or W. A D gene is named only where the DNA matches it firmly. For some rows the clone size is stated as once, few or many, or as a class when expanded; others skip it.

d_gene,abundance,v_gene,j_gene,CDR3nt,CDR3aa
TRBD1,NA,TRBV19,TRBJ2-1,TGTGCCAGTAGTATCCGGGACAGGGAAACGAATGAGCAGTTCTTC,CASSIRDRETNEQFF
NA,NA,TRBV6-2/TRBV6-3,TRBJ2-2,TGTGCCAGCAGTTACAGTGGATACACCGGGGAGCTGTTTTTT,CASSYSGYTGELFF
NA,NA,TRBV2,TRBJ1-6,TGTGCCAGCAAGCCACGTAGCTCCTATAATTCACCCCTCCACTTT,CASKPRSSYNSPLHF
NA,NA,TRBV7-2,TRBJ2-3,TGTGCCAGCAGCCGGAGGGCCAGGACAGATACGCAGTATTTT,CASSRRARTDTQYF
NA,many,TRBV2,TRBJ1-1,TGTGCCAGCAGTGAGCTGACAGGACTGAACACTGAAGCTTTCTTT,CASSELTGLNTEAFF
NA,few,TRBV5-4,TRBJ2-3,TGTGCCAGCAGCTTGAGACGGGAGTCGGCGGATACGCAGTATTTT,CASSLRRESADTQYF
TRBD1,NA,TRBV20-1,TRBJ1-5,TGCAGTGCGCTTGACAGGGCCTCCAATCAGCCCCAGCATTTT,CSALDRASNQPQHF
TRBD1,many,TRBV2,TRBJ1-2,TGTGCCAGCAGTGAGGGACAGGGCCAATACTATGGCTACACCTTC,CASSEGQGQYYGYTF
NA,NA,TRBV29-1,TRBJ1-1,TGCAGCGTTCATCTGCAGGTTGTAACTTTCTTT,CSVHLQVVTFF
NA,NA,TRBV28,TRBJ1-5,TGTGCCAGCAGTCCATCGGGACGGGATAGCAATCAGCCCCAGCATTTT,CASSPSGRDSNQPQHF
NA,few,TRBV11-2,TRBJ1-6,TGTGCCAGCAGCTTAGATCGTTGGGAGCAGGGTGATTCACCCCTCCACTTT,CASSLDRWEQGDSPLHF
NA,NA,TRBV7-9,TRBJ2-7,TGTGCCAGCAGCTCCGGGACGGCGCTATACGGGCAGTACTTC,CASSSGTALYGQYF
NA,NA,TRBV29-1,TRBJ2-2,TGCAGCGTTAACAGGGATGCCGGGGAGCTGTTTTTT,CSVNRDAGELFF
TRBD2,once,TRBV9,TRBJ2-2,TGTGCCAGCAGCCCCCGGACTAGCGGGAGGTTGATTACCGGGGAGCTGTTTTTT,CASSPRTSGRLITGELFF
NA,few,TRBV11-2,TRBJ1-3,TGTGCCAGCAGCTCCAGGGGCGAGGGAAACACCATATATTTT,CASSSRGEGNTIYF
NA,few,TRBV5-4,TRBJ1-5,TGTGCCAGCAGCTTGAATGGAAGGGGAGGTGATCAGCCCCAGCATTTT,CASSLNGRGGDQPQHF
NA,many,TRBV13,TRBJ1-2,TGTGCCAGCAGCCAAGCGGCGGGGGGCTTTGGCTACACCTTC,CASSQAAGGFGYTF
NA,NA,TRBV29-1,TRBJ2-3,TGCAGCCCCACGAGGGGAGATACGCAGTATTTT,CSPTRGDTQYF
NA,few,TRBV5-1,TRBJ2-3,TGCGCCAGCAGCCCCGGAGCAGGGGGGCCAGATACGCAGTATTTT,CASSPGAGGPDTQYF
NA,few,TRBV12-3/TRBV12-4,TRBJ2-1,TGTGCCAGCACTGGCCCCGGGGTCGGTGTGCTCTTC,CASTGPGVGVLF
NA,many,TRBV5-1,TRBJ1-2,TGCGCCAGCAGCCATGAAGACTTGGGTGGCTACACCTTC,CASSHEDLGGYTF
TRBD1,many,TRBV6-6,TRBJ1-4,TGTGCCAGCACTGCAGGGGGCAAAACTAATGAAAAACTGTTTTTT,CASTAGGKTNEKLFF
NA,NA,TRBV21-1,TRBJ2-2,TGTGCCAGCAGCAAAGAACCCCCGGGTAGGACCGGGGAGCTGTTTTTT,CASSKEPPGRTGELFF
NA,few,TRBV25-1,TRBJ1-5,TGTGCCAGCAGTCAAACAGATAACTCCAATCAGCCCCAGCATTTT,CASSQTDNSNQPQHF
NA,many,TRBV29-1,TRBJ2-2,TGCAGCGTTGGGAGAACCGGGACTCCTCCCGGGGAGCTGTTTTTT,CSVGRTGTPPGELFF
NA,NA,TRBV7-6,TRBJ2-2,TGTGCCAGCAGCTTAGGTCGGGCTAGATGGAGCGGGACCGGGGAGCTGTTTTTT,CASSLGRARWSGTGELFF
TRBD1,many,TRBV18,TRBJ2-7,TGTGCCAGCTCAGAACAGGGGGCAGGAGAGCAGTACTTC,CASSEQGAGEQYF
NA,few,TRBV13,TRBJ2-5,TGTGCCAGCAGCTCAGTCTCTGTAAGGGGGACCCAGTACTTC,CASSSVSVRGTQYF
NA,NA,TRBV7-6,TRBJ2-2,TGTGCCAGCAGCTTACGTTCGACGACCGGGGAGCTGTTTTTT,CASSLRSTTGELFF
TRBD1,NA,TRBV7-4,TRBJ1-5,TGTGCCAGCATCGTACCCGGACCGGGACAGGGGGCCTCGGGCAATCAGCCCCAGCATTTT,CASIVPGPGQGASGNQPQHF
NA,few,TRBV11-2,TRBJ1-2,TGTGCCAGCAGCTTAGATCAGTCCTATGGCTACACCTTC,CASSLDQSYGYTF
NA,NA,TRBV3-1,TRBJ1-1,TGTGCCAGCAGCCAAGATGGTTTTGAAGGACAGACCTTT,CASSQDGFEGQTF
NA,few,TRBV12-3/TRBV12-4,TRBJ1-2,TGTGCCAGCAGCCCCGGACGGTCCTATGGCTACACCTTC,CASSPGRSYGYTF
NA,few,TRBV6-2/TRBV6-3,TRBJ1-1,TGTGCCAGCAGTTACCGGGGAGGCGAGACTGAAGCTTTCTTT,CASSYRGGETEAFF
NA,NA,TRBV11-2,TRBJ1-2,TGTGCCAGCAGCTCCGGACGGGGACTACTTTTCACCTTC,CASSSGRGLLFTF
TRBD2,NA,TRBV5-1,TRBJ2-1,TGCGCCAGCAGCGGTCTTAAGACTAGCGGGGGATACAATGAGCAGTTCTTC,CASSGLKTSGGYNEQFF
NA,NA,TRBV7-2,TRBJ2-3,TGTGCCAGCAGCTTACAGAGCGGCCGGACCACAGATACGCAGTATTTT,CASSLQSGRTTDTQYF
NA,NA,TRBV4-1,TRBJ1-4,TGCGCCAGCAGCCAAGATCGGGGGACGCGGGCTGAAAAACTGTTTTTT,CASSQDRGTRAEKLFF
TRBD1,NA,TRBV29-1,TRBJ1-2,TGCAGCGTCAAGGACAGGGGCGACTATGGCTACACCTTC,CSVKDRGDYGYTF
NA,many,TRBV29-1,TRBJ1-1,TGCAGCGTTGTTTACACTGAAGCTTTCTTT,CSVVYTEAFF
NA,few,TRBV6-6,TRBJ1-4,TGTGCCAGCAGTTCCTCCAGTTTCGGGGAACTGAATGAAAAACTGTTTTTT,CASSSSSFGELNEKLFF
TRBD1,many,TRBV20-1,TRBJ2-2,TGCAGTGCTGAAGCCCCACCGGGACAGGGGGCCGGGGAGCTGTTTTTT,CSAEAPPGQGAGELFF
TRBD2,few,TRBV10-3,TRBJ2-7,TGTGCCATCAGTGACGGGAGGACCTACGAGCAGTACTTC,CAISDGRTYEQYF
NA,many,TRBV7-2,TRBJ1-5,TGTGCCAGCAGCTTAGTAGGGGATCAGCCCCAGCATTTT,CASSLVGDQPQHF
TRBD1,many,TRBV6-5,TRBJ2-1,TGTGCCAGCAGTTCGGACAGGGGGGCCTACAATGAGCAGTTCTTC,CASSSDRGAYNEQFF
TRBD2,few,TRBV28,TRBJ2-5,TGTGCCAGCAGTTTCGGGGCTAGCGGAGGCCAAGAGACCCAGTACTTC,CASSFGASGGQETQYF
NA,NA,TRBV29-1,TRBJ2-5,TGCAGCGTTATCCGGGACCACGGGGCCCAGTACTTC,CSVIRDHGAQYF
TRBD1,few,TRBV3-1,TRBJ1-5,TGTGCCAGCAGCCAAGAGGGCAGGGGGCCTAATCAGCCCCAGCATTTT,CASSQEGRGPNQPQHF